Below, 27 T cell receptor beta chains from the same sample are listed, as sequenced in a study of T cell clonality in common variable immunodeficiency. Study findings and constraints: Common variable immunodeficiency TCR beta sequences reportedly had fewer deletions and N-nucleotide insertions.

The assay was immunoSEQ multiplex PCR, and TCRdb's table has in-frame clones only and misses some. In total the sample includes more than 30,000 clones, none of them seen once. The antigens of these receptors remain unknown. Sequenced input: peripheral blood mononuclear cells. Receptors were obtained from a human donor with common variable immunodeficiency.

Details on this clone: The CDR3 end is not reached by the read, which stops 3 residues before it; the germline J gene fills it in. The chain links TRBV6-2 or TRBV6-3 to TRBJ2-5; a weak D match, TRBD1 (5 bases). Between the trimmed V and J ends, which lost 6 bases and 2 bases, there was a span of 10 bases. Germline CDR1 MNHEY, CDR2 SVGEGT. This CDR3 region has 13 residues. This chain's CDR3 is CASRQTVQETQYF. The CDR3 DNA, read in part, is TGTGCCAGCAGACAGACAGTACAAGAGACC.

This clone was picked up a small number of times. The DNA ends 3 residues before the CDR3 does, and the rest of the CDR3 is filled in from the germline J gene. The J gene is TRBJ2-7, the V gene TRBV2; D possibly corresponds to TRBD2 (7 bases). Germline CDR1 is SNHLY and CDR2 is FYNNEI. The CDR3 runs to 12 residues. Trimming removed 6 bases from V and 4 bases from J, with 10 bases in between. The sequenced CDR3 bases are TGTGCCAGCAGAAAGGGGGGGTACGAG. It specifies CASRKGGYE. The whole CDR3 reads CASRKGGYEQYF.

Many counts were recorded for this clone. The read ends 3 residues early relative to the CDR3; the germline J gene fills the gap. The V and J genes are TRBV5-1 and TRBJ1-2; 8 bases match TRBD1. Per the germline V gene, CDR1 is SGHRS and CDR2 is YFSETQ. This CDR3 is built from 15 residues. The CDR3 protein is CASSLAGQGSHGYTF. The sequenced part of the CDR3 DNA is TGCGCCAGCAGCTTGGCTGGACAGGGAAGTCACGGC.

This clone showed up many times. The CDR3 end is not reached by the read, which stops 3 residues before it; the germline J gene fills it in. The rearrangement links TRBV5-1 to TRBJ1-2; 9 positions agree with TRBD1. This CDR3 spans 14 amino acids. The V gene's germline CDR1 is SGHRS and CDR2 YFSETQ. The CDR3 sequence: CASSFPQGARGYTF. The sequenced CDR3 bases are TGCGCCAGCAGCTTCCCACAGGGGGCGCGGGGC.

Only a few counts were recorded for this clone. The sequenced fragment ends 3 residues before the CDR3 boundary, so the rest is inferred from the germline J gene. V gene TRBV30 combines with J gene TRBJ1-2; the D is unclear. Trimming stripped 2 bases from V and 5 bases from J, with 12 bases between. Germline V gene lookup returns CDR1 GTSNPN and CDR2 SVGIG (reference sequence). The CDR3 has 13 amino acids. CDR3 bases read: TGTGCCTGGAGTCAACGACACCTGTATGGC. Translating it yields CAWSQRHLYG. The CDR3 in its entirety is CAWSQRHLYGYTF.

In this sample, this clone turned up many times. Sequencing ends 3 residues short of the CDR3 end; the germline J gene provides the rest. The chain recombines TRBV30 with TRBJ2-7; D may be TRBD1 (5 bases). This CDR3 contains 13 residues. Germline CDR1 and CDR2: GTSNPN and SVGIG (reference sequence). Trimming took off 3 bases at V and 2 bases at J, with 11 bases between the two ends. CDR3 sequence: CAWSADTTYEQYF. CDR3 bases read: TGTGCCTGGAGCGCGGACACCACCTACGAG.

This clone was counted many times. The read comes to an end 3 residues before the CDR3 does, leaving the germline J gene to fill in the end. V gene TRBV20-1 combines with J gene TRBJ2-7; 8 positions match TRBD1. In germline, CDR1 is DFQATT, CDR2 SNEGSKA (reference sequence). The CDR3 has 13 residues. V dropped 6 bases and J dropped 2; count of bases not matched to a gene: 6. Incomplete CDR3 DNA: TGCAGTGCCAAAATACAGGGGGCCTACGAG. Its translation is CSAKIQGAYE. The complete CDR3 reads CSAKIQGAYEQYF.

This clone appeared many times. The covered CDR3 bases are TGTGCCAGCTCACCACGCTTTGTGGGAGACAGGGGACCTAGGGGGAGCACAGATACG. Translation gives CASSPRFVGDRGPRGSTDT. The full-length CDR3 reads as CASSPRFVGDRGPRGSTDTQYF. This rearrangement joins TRBV18 to TRBJ2-3; 8 bases agree with TRBD1. The read ends 3 residues early relative to the CDR3; the germline J gene fills the gap. V lost 1 base, J lost 0 bases, and 21 bases stayed unmatched. There are 22 residues in the CDR3. Germline CDR1 and CDR2: KGHSH and LQKENI.

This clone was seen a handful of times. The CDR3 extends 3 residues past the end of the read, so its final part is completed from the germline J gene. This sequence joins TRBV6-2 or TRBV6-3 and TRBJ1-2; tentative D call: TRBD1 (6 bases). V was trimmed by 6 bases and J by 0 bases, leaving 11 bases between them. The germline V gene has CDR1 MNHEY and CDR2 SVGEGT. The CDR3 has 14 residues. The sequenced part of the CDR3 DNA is TGTGCCAGCAGCCGAGGGGGAGCTAACTATGGC. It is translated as CASSRGGANYG. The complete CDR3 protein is CASSRGGANYGYTF.

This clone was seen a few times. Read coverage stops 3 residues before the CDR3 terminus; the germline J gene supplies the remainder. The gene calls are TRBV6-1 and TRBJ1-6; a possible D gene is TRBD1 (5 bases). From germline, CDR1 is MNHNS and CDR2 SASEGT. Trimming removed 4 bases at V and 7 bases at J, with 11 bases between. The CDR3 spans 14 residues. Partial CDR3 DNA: TGTGCCAGCAGTGTTGACAGTAAGAATTCACCC. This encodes CASSVDSKNSP. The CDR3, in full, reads CASSVDSKNSPLHF.

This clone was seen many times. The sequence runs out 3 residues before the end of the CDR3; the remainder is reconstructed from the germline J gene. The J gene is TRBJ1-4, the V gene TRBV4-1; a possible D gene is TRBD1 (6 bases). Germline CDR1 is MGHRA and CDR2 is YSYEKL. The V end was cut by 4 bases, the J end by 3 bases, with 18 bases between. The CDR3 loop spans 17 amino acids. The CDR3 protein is CASSPAPGQRPNEKLFF. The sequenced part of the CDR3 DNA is TGCGCCAGCAGCCCCGCCCCCGGACAGAGACCTAATGAAAAA.

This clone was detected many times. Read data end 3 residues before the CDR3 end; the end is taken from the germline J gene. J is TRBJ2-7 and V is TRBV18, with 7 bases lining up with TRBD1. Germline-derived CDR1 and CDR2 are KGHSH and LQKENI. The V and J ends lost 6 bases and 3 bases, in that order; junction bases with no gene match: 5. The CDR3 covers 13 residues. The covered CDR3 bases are TGTGCCAGCTCGCCCGGGACAGACTACGAG. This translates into CASSPGTDYE. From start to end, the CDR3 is CASSPGTDYEQYF.

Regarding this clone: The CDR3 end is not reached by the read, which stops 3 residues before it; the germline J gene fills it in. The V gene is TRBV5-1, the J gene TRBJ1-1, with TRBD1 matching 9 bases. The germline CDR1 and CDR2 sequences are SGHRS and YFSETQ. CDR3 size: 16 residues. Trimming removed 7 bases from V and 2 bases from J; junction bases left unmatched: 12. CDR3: CASYTGTGLTNTEAFF. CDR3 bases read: TGCGCCAGCTATACCGGGACAGGGCTTACAAACACTGAA. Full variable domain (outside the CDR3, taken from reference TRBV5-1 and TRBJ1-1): KAGVTQTPRYLIKTRGQQVTLSCSPISGHRSVSWYQQTPGQGLQFLFEYFSETQRNKGNFPGRFSGRQFSNSRSEMNVSTLELGDSALYLCASYTGTGLTNTEAFFGQGTRLTVV.

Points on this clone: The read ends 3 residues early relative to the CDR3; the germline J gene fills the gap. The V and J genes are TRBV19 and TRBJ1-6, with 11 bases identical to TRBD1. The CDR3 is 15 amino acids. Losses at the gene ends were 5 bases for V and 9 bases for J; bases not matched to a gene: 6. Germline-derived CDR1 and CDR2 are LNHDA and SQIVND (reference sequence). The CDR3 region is CASSPIGTGGSPLHF. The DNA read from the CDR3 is TGTGCCAGTAGTCCAATCGGGACAGGGGGTTCACCC. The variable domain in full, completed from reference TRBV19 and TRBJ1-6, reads DGGITQSPKYLFRKEGQNVTLSCEQNLNHDAMYWYRQDPGQGLRLIYYSQIVNDFQKGDIAEGYSVSREKKESFPLTVTSAQKNPTAFYLCASSPIGTGGSPLHFGNGTRLTVT.

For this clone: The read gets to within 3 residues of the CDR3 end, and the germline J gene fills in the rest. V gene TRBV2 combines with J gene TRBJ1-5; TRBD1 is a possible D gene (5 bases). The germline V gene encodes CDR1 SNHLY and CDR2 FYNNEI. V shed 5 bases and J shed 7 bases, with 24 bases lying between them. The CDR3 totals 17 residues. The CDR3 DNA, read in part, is TGTGCCAGCAGTCGACCGAGTAACAGGAGGGAATGGCAGCCC. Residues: CASSRPSNRREWQP. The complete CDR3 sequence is CASSRPSNRREWQPQHF.

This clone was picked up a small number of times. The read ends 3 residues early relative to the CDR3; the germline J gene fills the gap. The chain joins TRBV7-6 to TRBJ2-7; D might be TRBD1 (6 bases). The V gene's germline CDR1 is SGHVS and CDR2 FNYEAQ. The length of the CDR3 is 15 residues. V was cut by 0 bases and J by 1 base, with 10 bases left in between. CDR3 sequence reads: CASSLAGGQSYEQYF. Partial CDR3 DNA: TGTGCCAGCAGCTTAGCCGGTGGACAGTCCTACGAG. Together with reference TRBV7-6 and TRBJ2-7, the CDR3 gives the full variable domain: GAGVSQSPRYKVTKRGQDVALRCDPISGHVSLYWYRQALGQGPEFLTYFNYEAQQDKSGLPNDRFSAERPEGSISTLTIQRTEQRDSAMYRCASSLAGGQSYEQYFGPGTRLTVT.

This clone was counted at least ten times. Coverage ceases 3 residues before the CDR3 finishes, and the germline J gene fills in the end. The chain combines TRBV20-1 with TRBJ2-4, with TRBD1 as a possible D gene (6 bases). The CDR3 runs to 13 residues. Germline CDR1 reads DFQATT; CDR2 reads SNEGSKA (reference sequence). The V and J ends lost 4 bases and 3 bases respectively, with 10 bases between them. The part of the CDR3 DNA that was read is TGCAGTGCTACAGGGGTTGGCAAAAACATT. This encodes CSATGVGKNI. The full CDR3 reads CSATGVGKNIQYF.

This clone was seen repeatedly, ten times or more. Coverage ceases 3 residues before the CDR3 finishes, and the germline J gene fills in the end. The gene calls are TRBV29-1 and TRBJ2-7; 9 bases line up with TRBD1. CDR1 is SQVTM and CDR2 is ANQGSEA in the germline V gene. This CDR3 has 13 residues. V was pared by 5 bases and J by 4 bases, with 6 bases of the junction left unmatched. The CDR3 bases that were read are TGCAGCGTTCCCGGGACAGGGAATTACGAG. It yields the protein CSVPGTGNYE. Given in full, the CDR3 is CSVPGTGNYEQYF.

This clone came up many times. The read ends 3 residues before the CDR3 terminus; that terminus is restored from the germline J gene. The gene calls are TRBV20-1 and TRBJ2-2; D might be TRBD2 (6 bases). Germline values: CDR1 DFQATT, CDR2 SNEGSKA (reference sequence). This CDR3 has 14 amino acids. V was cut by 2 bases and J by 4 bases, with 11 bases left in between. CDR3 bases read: TGCAGTGCTAGAAAAGCGGGTCCCACCGGGGAG. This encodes CSARKAGPTGE. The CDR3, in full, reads CSARKAGPTGELFF.

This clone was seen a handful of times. CDR3 in amino acids: CASRVASFRSQETQYF. The covered CDR3 bases are TGTGCCAGCAGGGTCGCTAGCTTCCGGTCACAAGAGACC. This sequence joins TRBV2 and TRBJ2-5; a weak D match, TRBD2 (5 bases). The read comes to an end 3 residues before the CDR3 does, leaving the germline J gene to fill in the end. The germline V gene has CDR1 SNHLY and CDR2 FYNNEI. V was shortened by 6 bases and J by 2 bases, with 19 bases between the two germline ends. The CDR3 is 16 amino acids.

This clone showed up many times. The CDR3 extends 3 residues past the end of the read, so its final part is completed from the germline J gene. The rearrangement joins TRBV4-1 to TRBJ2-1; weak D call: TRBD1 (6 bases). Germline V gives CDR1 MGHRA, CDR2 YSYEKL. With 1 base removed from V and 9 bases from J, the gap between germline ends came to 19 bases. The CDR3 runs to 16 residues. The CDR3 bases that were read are TGCGCCAGCAGCCAAGTAACATACAGGGCAACGAGTGAG. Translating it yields CASSQVTYRATSE. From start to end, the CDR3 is CASSQVTYRATSEQFF.

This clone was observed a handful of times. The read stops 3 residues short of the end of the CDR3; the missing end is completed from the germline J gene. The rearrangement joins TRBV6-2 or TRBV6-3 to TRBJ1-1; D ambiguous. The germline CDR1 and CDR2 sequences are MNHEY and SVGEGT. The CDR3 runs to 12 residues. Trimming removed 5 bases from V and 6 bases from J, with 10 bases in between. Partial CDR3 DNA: TGTGCCAGCAGTCAGTCTTTGTCTGAA. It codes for CASSQSLSE. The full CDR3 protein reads CASSQSLSEAFF.

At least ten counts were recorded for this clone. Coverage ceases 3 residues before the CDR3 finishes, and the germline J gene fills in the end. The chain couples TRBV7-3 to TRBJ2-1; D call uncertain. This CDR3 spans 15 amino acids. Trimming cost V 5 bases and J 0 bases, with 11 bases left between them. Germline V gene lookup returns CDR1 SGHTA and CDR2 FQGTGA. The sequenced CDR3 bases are TGTGCCAGCAGCGCACAGTCCAGCTCCTACAATGAG. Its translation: CASSAQSSSYNE. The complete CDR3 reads CASSAQSSSYNEQFF.

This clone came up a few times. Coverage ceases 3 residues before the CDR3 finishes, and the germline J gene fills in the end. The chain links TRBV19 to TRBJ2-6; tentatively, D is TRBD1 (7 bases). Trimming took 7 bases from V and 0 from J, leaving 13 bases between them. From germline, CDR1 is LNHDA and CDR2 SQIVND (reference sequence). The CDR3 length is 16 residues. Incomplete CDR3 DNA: TGTGCCAGTAAGGAGGGGGCCCACTCTGGGGCCAACGTC. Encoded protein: CASKEGAHSGANV. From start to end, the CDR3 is CASKEGAHSGANVLTF.

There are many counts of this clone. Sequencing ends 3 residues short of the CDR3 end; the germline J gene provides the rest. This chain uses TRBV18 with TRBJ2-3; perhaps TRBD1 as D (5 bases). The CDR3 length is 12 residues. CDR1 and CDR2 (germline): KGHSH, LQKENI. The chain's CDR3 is CASSPPQGPQYF. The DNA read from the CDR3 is TGTGCCAGCTCACCACCGCAGGGTCCG.

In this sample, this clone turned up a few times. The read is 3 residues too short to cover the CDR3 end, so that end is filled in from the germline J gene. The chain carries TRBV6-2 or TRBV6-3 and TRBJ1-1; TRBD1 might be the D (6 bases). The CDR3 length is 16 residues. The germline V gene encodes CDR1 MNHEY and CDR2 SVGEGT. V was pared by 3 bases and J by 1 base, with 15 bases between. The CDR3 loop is CASSYSRSGANTEAFF. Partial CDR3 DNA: TGTGCCAGCAGTTATTCCCGCTCAGGGGCGAACACTGAA.

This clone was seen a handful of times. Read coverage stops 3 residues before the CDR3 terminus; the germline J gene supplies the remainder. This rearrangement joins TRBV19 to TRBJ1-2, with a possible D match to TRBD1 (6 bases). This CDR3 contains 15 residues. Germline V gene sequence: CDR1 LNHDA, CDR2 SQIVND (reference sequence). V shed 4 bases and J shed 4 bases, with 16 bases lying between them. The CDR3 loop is CASSSASTGLYGYTF. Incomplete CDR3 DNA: TGTGCCAGTAGTAGTGCTTCGACAGGACTCTATGGC.